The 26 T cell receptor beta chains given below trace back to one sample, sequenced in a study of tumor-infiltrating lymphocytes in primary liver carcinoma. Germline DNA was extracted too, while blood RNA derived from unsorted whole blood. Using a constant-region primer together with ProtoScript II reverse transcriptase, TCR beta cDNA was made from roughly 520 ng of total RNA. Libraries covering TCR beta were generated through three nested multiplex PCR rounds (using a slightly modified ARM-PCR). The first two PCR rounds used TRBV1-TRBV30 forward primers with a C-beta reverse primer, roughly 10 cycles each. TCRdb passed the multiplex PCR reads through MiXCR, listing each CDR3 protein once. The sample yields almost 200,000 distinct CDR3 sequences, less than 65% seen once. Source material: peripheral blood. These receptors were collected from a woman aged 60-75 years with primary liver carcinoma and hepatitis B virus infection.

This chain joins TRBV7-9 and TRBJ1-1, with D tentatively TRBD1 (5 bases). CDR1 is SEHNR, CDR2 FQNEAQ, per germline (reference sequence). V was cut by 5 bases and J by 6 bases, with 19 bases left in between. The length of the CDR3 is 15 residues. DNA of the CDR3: TGTGCCAGCAGCGCGCGAGGGGCGACGGGCGCTGAAGCTTTCTTT. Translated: CASSARGATGAEAFF.

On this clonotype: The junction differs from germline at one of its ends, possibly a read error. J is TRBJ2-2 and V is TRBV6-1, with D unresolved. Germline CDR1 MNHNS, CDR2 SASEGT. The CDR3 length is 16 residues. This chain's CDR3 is CDSSVGWGLDTGELFF. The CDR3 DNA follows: TGTGACAGCAGTGTAGGGTGGGGTTTGGACACCGGGGAGCTGTTTTTT.

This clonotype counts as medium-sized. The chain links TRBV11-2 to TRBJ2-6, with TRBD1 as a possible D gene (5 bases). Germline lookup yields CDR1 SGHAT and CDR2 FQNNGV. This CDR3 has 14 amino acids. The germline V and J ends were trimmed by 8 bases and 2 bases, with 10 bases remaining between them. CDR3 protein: CASSTVTGANVLTF. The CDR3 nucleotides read TGTGCCAGCTCGACAGTAACTGGGGCCAACGTCCTGACTTTC.

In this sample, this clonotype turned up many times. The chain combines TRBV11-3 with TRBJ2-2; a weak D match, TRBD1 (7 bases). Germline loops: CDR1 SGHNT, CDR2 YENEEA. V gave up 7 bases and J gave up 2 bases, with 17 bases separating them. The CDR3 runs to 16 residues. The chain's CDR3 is CASKRRDRLNTGELFF. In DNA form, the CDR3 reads TGTGCCAGCAAGAGGAGGGACAGACTAAACACCGGGGAGCTGTTTTTT.

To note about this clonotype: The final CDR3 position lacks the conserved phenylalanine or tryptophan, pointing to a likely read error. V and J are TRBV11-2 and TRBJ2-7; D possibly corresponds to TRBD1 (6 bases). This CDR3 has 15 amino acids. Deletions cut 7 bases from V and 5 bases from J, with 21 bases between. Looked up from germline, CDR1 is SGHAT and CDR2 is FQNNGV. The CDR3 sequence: CASNSGGRAADEQYL. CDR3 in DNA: TGTGCCAGCAATTCTGGGGGCAGGGCGGCCGACGAGCAGTACCTT.

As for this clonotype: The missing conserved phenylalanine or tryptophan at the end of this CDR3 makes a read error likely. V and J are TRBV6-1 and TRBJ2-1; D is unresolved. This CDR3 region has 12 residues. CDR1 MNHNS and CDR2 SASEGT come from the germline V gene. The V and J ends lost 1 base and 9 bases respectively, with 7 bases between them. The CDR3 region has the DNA TGTGCCAGCAGTGAAGGGGCTGCTGAGCAGTTCATC. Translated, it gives CASSEGAAEQFI.

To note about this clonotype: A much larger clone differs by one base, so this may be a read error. The CDR3: CANSQGAGDNEQFF. The CDR3 DNA follows: TGTGCCAACAGCCAGGGGGCTGGGGACAATGAGCAGTTCTTC. The chain combines TRBV6-5 with TRBJ2-1, with 8 bases identical to TRBD1. V gave up 10 bases and J gave up 5 bases; unmatched junction bases: 10. The CDR3 is made up of 14 amino acids. Germline V CDR1 and CDR2: MNHEY, SVGAGI.

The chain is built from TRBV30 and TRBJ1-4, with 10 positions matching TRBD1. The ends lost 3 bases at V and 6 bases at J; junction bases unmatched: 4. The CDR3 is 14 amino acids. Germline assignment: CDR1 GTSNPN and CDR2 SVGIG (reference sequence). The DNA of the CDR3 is TGTGCCTGGAGCGACGGACAGGGGGATGAAAAACTGTTTTTT. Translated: CAWSDGQGDEKLFF.

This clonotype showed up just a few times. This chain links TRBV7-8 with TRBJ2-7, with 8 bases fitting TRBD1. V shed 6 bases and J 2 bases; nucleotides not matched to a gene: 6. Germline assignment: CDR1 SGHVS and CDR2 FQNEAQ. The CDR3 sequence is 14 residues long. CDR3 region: CASSIDRGPYEQYF. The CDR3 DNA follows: TGTGCCAGCAGTATCGACAGGGGCCCCTACGAGCAGTACTTC.

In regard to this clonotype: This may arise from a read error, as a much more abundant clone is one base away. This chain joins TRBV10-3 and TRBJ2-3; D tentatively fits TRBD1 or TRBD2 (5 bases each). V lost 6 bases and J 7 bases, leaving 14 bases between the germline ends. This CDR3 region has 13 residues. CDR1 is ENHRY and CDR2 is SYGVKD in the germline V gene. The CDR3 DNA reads TGTGCCATCAGGGGGGATGGCCTGAATACGCAGTATTTT. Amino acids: CAIRGDGLNTQYF.

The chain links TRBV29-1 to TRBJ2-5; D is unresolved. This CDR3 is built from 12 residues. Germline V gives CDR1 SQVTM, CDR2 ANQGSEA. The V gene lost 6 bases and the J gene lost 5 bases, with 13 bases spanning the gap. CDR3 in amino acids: CSVDLPMETQYF. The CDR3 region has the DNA TGCAGCGTGGACCTTCCGATGGAGACCCAGTACTTC.

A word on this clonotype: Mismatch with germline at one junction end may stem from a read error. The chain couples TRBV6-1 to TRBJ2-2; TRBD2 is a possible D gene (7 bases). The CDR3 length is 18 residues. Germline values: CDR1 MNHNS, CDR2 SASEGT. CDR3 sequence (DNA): TGTGTCAGCAGGCCCCTACCTGGGGGGGGCTCGAACACCGGGGAGCCGTTTTTT. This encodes CVSRPLPGGGSNTGEPFF.

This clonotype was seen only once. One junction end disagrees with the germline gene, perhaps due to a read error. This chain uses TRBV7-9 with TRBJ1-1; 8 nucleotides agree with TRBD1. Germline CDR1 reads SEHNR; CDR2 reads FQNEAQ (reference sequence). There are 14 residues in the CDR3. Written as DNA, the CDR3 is TGTGCCAGCAGGTTTTCAGCAGGGGGCACTGAAGCCTTCTTT. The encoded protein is CASRFSAGGTEAFF. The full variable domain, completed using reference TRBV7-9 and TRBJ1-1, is DTGVSQNPRHKITKRGQNVTFRCDPISEHNRLYWYRQTLGQGPEFLTYFQNEAQLEKSRLLSDRFSAERPKGSFSTLEIQRTEQGDSAMYLCASRFSAGGTEAFFGQGTRLTVV.

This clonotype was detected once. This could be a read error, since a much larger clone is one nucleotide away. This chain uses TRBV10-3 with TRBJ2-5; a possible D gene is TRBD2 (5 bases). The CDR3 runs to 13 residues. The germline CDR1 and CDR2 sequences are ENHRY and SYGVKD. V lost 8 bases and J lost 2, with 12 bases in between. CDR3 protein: CAIRDHFQETQYF. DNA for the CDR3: TGTGCCATCCGGGATCATTTTCAAGAGACCCAGTACTTC.

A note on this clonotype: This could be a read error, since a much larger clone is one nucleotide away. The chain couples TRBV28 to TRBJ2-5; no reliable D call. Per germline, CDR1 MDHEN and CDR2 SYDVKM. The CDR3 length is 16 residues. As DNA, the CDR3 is TGTGCCAGGAGTTTTCCTGGACGGTCAATCCAAGAGACCCAGTACTTC. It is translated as CARSFPGRSIQETQYF.

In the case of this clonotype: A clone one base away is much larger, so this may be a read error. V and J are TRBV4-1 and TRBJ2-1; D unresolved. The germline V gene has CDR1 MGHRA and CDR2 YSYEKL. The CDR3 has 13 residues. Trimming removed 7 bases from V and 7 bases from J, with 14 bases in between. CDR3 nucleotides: TGCGCCAGCACCCACCCTGCGTGTAATGAGCAGTTCTTC. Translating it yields CASTHPACNEQFF.

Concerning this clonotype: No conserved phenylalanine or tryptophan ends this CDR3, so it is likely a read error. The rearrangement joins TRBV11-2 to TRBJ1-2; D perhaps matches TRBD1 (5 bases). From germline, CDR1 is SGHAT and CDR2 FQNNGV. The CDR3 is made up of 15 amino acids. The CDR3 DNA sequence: TGTGCCAGTAGCTTAGTTGGGGACCCCGACTATGGCTACACCCTC. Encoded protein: CASSLVGDPDYGYTL.

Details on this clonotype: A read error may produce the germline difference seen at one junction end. As DNA, the CDR3 is TGTGCCAGCAGCGGGCTGACTAGCGGGAATAATGGGCAGTTCTTC. Translating gives CASSGLTSGNNGQFF. The chain uses TRBV11-3 and TRBJ2-1, with 11 nucleotides matching TRBD2. The germline V gene has CDR1 SGHNT and CDR2 YENEEA. This CDR3 is 15 amino acids long.

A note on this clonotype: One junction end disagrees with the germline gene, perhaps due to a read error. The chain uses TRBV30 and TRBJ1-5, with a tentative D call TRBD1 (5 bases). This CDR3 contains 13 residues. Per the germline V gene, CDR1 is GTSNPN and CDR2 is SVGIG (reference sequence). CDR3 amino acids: CAWNSDTNQSQHF. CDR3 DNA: TGTGCCTGGAACTCGGACACTAATCAGTCCCAGCATTTT.

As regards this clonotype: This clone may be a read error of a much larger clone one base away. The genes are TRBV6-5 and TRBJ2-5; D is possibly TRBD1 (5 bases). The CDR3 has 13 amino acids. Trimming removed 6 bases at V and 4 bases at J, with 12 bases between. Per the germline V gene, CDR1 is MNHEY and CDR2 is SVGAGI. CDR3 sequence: CASSQRQGETQYF. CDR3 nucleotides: TGTGCCAGCAGCCAGCGTCAGGGAGAGACCCAGTACTTC.

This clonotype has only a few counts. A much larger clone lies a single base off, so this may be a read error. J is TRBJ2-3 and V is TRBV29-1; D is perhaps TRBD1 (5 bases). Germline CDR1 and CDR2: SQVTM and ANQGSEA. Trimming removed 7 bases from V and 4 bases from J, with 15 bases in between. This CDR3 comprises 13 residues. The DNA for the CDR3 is TGCAGCGCCAGACAGTGTCTCCCAGATACGCAGTATTTT. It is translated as CSARQCLPDTQYF.

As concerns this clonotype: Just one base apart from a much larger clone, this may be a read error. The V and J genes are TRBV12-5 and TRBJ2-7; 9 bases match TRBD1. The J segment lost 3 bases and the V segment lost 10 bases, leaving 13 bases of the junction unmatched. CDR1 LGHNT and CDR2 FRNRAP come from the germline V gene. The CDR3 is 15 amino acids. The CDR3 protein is CATPISGQGLYEQYF. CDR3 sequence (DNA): TGTGCTACCCCCATCTCGGGACAGGGACTCTACGAGCAGTACTTC.

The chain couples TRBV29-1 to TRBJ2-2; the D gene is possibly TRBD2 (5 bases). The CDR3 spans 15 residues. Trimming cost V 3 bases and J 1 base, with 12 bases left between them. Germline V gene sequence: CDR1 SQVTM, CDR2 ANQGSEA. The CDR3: CSVERAAVNTGELFF. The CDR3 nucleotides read TGCAGCGTTGAGAGGGCCGCGGTGAACACCGGGGAGCTGTTTTTT.

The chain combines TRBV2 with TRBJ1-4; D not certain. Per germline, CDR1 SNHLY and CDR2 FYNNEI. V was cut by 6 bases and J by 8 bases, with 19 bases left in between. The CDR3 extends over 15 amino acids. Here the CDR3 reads CASSAHPAGIEKLFF. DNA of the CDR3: TGTGCCAGCAGCGCCCACCCGGCGGGGATCGAAAAACTGTTTTTT.

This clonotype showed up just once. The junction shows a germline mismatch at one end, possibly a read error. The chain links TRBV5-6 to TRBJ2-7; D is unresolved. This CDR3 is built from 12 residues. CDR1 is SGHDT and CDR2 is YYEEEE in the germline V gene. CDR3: CAGSPLGYEQYF. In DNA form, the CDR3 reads TGTGCCGGCAGCCCCCTTGGGTACGAGCAGTACTTC.

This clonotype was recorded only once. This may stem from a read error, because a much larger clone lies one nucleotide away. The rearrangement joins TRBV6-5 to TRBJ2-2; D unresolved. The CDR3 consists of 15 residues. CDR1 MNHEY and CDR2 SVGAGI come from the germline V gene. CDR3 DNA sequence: TGTGGCAGCAGTTACGCACTGTCGAACACCGGGGAGCTGTTTTTT. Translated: CGSSYALSNTGELFF.